This T cell receptor (beta chain) was sequenced for a study of T cell repertoires in cytomegalovirus infection. Looking at the study overall: Public TCR beta signatures provided an indication of both CMV infection and a matching HLA type.

Each CDR3 protein is one row after TCRdb ran MiXCR on the reads. The sample lists a few hundred thousand distinct CDR3 sequences, approximately 9.5% occurring once. Germline CDR1 is SGHDT and CDR2 is YYEEEE. The CDR3 has 14 amino acids. V dropped 0 bases and J dropped 5; count of bases not matched to a gene: 5. V usage is TRBV5-6 and J usage is TRBJ2-7; 7 bases fit TRBD1. This clonotype originated in a human donor in good health (CMV status not recorded). Some clones in this sample may be carry-over from other donors' samples. The source material was PBMCs. CDR3 protein: CASSLGQGYHEQYF. The CDR3, as DNA: TGTGCCAGCAGCTTGGGACAGGGATACCACGAGCAGTACTTC.